The 13 T cell receptor beta chains in this list originate from one sample, sequenced in a study of vaccination and CD4 T cells after COVID-19. Sample time point: late sampling 161 to 241 days after vaccination in three convalescent patients. Documented treatment: 10-day PBMC culture with coronavirus spike peptide pools or control peptides (ViraFEST assay). An Oncomine TCR Beta short-read assay was used to sequence the DNA from cultured CD4+ T cells. From the PCR reads, TCRdb called clonotypes with MiXCR, one entry per CDR3 protein. This table has about 18,000 distinct CDR3 sequences, under 55% appearing once. For these TCRs, the target antigens are not known. The specimen was CD4+ T cells from blood, cultured in vitro, collected about 7 months after SARS-CoV-2 vaccination. These receptors were obtained from a human donor who had recovered from COVID-19.

The chain couples TRBV6-5 to TRBJ2-7, with D perhaps TRBD1 (6 bases). The CDR3 has 15 residues. CDR1 MNHEY and CDR2 SVGAGI come from the germline V gene. The V gene lost 0 bases and the J gene lost 7 bases, with 16 bases spanning the gap. CDR3 in amino acids: CASSYSRRRGGEQYF. CDR3 sequence (DNA): TGTGCCAGCAGTTACTCAAGACGCAGGGGTGGAGAGCAGTACTTC.

The chain combines TRBV7-3 with TRBJ2-3; D not certain. Germline V lookup: CDR1 SGHTA, CDR2 FQGTGA. The CDR3 length is 13 residues. The V end lost 5 bases, the J end lost 0 bases, and 6 bases lay between the germline ends. The DNA of the CDR3 is TGTGCCAGCAGCAGCACTAGCACAGATACGCAGTATTTT. This gives the protein CASSSTSTDTQYF.

The rearrangement links TRBV7-6 to TRBJ2-5, with D perhaps given as TRBD1 or TRBD2 (5 bases each). Germline CDR1 is SGHVS and CDR2 is FNYEAQ. The CDR3 sequence is 15 residues long. The V end lost 2 bases, the J end lost 5 bases, and 15 bases lay between the germline ends. The CDR3 region has the DNA TGTGCCAGCAGCTTAACGGTGCAGGGCGGGGAGACCCAGTACTTC. Translated, it gives CASSLTVQGGETQYF.

The rearrangement links TRBV11-3 to TRBJ1-1; no clear D. The CDR3 extends over 13 amino acids. V was pared by 0 bases and J by 1 base, with 3 bases between. Germline V gives CDR1 SGHNT, CDR2 YENEEA. The CDR3 DNA is TGTGCCAGCAGCTTAGAGCAGAACACTGAAGCTTTCTTT. Its translation is CASSLEQNTEAFF.

The chain joins TRBV19 to TRBJ1-1, with a tentative D call TRBD1 (6 bases). The CDR3 loop spans 13 amino acids. Trimming stripped 6 bases from V and 5 bases from J, with 13 bases between. Germline V lookup: CDR1 LNHDA, CDR2 SQIVND (reference sequence). The CDR3: CASSGTSYTEAFF. The CDR3 nucleotides read TGTGCCAGTAGCGGGACATCGTATACTGAAGCTTTCTTT.

This clonotype has a handful of counts. The chain couples TRBV5-1 to TRBJ1-2; TRBD1 agrees at 8 bases. Germline CDR1 and CDR2: SGHRS and YFSETQ. The V gene end was trimmed by 2 bases and the J gene end by 8 bases; junction bases not matched to a gene: 8. This CDR3 region has 14 residues. The CDR3 here is CASSFPDREGGYTF. Written as DNA, the CDR3 is TGCGCCAGCAGCTTCCCGGACAGGGAAGGGGGCTACACCTTC.

The chain has TRBV7-9 and TRBJ2-2; perhaps TRBD1 as D (6 bases). CDR1 is SEHNR and CDR2 is FQNEAQ in the germline V gene (reference sequence). V was shortened by 11 bases and J by 0 bases, with 10 bases between the two germline ends. This CDR3 region has 13 residues. The CDR3 loop reads CAVRTANTGELFF. CDR3 in DNA: TGTGCCGTACGGACAGCGAACACCGGGGAGCTGTTTTTT.

This clonotype was seen just once. The V gene is TRBV11-2, the J gene TRBJ2-5; 8 bases line up with TRBD2. Germline CDR1 SGHAT, CDR2 FQNNGV. Trimming cost V 5 bases and J 4 bases; bases outside gene matches: 9. CDR3 size: 15 residues. The CDR3 sequence: CASSPRRLALETQYF. The CDR3 nucleotides read TGTGCCAGCAGCCCAAGAAGACTAGCGTTAGAGACCCAGTACTTC. Complete variable domain (other parts from reference TRBV11-2 and TRBJ2-5): EAGVAQSPRYKIIEKRQSVAFWCNPISGHATLYWYQQILGQGPKLLIQFQNNGVVDDSQLPKDRFSAERLKGVDSTLKIQPAKLEDSAVYLCASSPRRLALETQYFGPGTRLLVL.

The chain recombines TRBV20-1 with TRBJ2-3, with 11 bases aligning to TRBD2. V trimming: 2 bases; J trimming: 2 bases; junction bases outside the gene matches: 6. This CDR3 comprises 16 residues. Looked up from germline, CDR1 is DFQATT and CDR2 is SNEGSKA (reference sequence). CDR3 protein: CSARIRLAGNTDTQYF. The CDR3 DNA reads as TGCAGTGCTAGAATCAGACTAGCGGGGAACACAGATACGCAGTATTTT.

The V call is TRBV2, the J call TRBJ2-5, with 13 bases that match TRBD2. Unmatched junction bases numbered 9, after V lost 7 bases and J lost 4 bases. CDR3 size: 16 residues. The germline V gene encodes CDR1 SNHLY and CDR2 FYNNEI. CDR3 region: CASTDGLAGVRETQYF. The CDR3 DNA is TGTGCCAGCACCGATGGACTAGCGGGAGTGAGAGAGACCCAGTACTTC.

This rearrangement joins TRBV6-2 or TRBV6-3 to TRBJ2-1; D is perhaps TRBD1 (6 bases). Trimming stripped 4 bases from V and 12 bases from J, with 19 bases between. Germline V gene lookup returns CDR1 MNHEY and CDR2 SVGEGT. The CDR3 spans 14 residues. The CDR3 here is CASSLRTDEWWQFF. The CDR3 DNA is TGTGCCAGCAGTTTGAGGACAGACGAATGGTGGCAGTTCTTC.

Details on this clonotype: No DNA is shown, since the ends of the CDR3 on it are uncertain; the CDR3 is the one TCRdb lists. The chain joins TRBV7-5 to TRBJ2-3; TRBD2 is taken as the D call from the table, unchecked against the DNA. TRBV7-5 is a pseudogene. With termini counted, the CDR3 has 18 amino acids. The CDR3: CISVPEACLAEITDTQYF.

This chain joins TRBV6-1 and TRBJ2-1; D tentatively reads TRBD1 or TRBD2 (5 bases each). In germline, CDR1 is MNHNS, CDR2 SASEGT. The CDR3 sequence is 13 residues long. V was trimmed by 6 bases and J by 11 bases, leaving 17 bases between them. In DNA, the CDR3 is TGTGCCAGCAGCGAATCCGGGGCCCCGAAGCAGTTCTTC. Encoded protein: CASSESGAPKQFF.